This TCR beta chain was recorded in a study of regulatory T cells in long-lasting Graves disease. V lost 4 bases and J lost 2, with 7 bases in between. CDR3 length equals 13 residues. Germline V gene data show CDR1 as LGHNT and CDR2 as FRNRAP. Noted time point: newly diagnosed GD, antithyroid drugs for less than 3 months. TCR sequences were obtained from RNA taken from PBMCs. CDR3 regions were amplified by Arm-PCR using iRepertoire HTBI primers to build TCR beta libraries. TCRdb re-called the multiplex PCR reads through MiXCR, storing one row per CDR3 protein. This sample has approximately 400,000 distinct CDR3 sequences; 12% occur once, and the top ten carry around 18%. This clonotype was found many times. This sample was shared with a second study, whose subject was T cells in Graves' hyperthyroidism and ophthalmopathy.

The chain joins TRBV12-5 to TRBJ2-3; no firm D call. This clonotype was sampled from a woman aged 18 to 35 with Graves disease. The specimen was peripheral blood mononuclear cells (PBMCs), collected at new diagnosis, from a patient treated with antithyroid drugs. CDR3 sequence: CASGSEITDTQYF. The DNA of the CDR3 is TGTGCTAGTGGTTCTGAGATCACAGATACGCAGTATTTT.